These 24 T cell receptor beta chains were sequenced from one sample in a study of control samples from healthy donors and cancer patients. Sequenced by immunoSEQ multiplex PCR; TCRdb stores in-frame clones only, minus some. The sample comprises 100,000 to 150,000 clones, more than 90% of which are singletons, and around 5.1% rests with the top ten. Material: blood. The receptors derive from a man aged 18 to 30 in good health.

The genes are TRBV10-2 and TRBJ1-5, with D tentatively TRBD1 (5 bases). Trimming took 5 bases from V and 7 from J, leaving 12 bases between them. This CDR3 has 13 amino acids. From germline, CDR1 is WSHSY and CDR2 SAAADI. The CDR3 loop is CASSQGSWQPQHF. Written as DNA, the CDR3 is TGCGCCAGCAGTCAGGGTTCGTGGCAGCCCCAGCATTTT.

The rearrangement uses TRBV6-6 and TRBJ2-3, with D possibly matching TRBD2 (5 bases). Trimming removed 0 bases from V and 0 bases from J, with 10 bases in between. The length of the CDR3 is 16 residues. From germline, CDR1 is MNHNY and CDR2 SVGAGI (reference sequence). The CDR3 DNA sequence: TGTGCCAGCAGTTACTCGAGGGAATCTAGCACAGATACGCAGTATTTT. The encoded protein is CASSYSRESSTDTQYF.

This chain joins TRBV6-5 and TRBJ1-5, with a possible D match to TRBD1 (6 bases). Trimming took off 2 bases at V and 2 bases at J, with 10 bases between the two ends. CDR1 and CDR2 from the germline V gene are MNHEY and SVGAGI. CDR3 size: 15 residues. The CDR3 sequence is CASSYTGTGNQPQHF. CDR3 DNA: TGTGCCAGCAGTTACACAGGGACGGGCAATCAGCCCCAGCATTTT.

The V gene is TRBV27, the J gene TRBJ2-3; TRBD2 matches 7 bases. This CDR3 spans 15 amino acids. With V trimmed by 5 bases and J by 1 base, 6 bases remained unmatched. Per the germline V gene, CDR1 is MNHEY and CDR2 is SMNVEV (reference sequence). CDR3 in DNA: TGTGCCAGCAGTCCCGGGAGGCGGGGCACAGATACGCAGTATTTT. Translated: CASSPGRRGTDTQYF.

The chain has TRBV4-1 and TRBJ1-5; the D is unclear. V dropped 3 bases and J dropped 2 bases, with 17 bases sitting between them. Germline assignment: CDR1 MGHRA and CDR2 YSYEKL. The CDR3 totals 17 residues. The CDR3 DNA reads as TGCGCCAGCAGCCATTATATATCGGAGTCTGGCAATCAGCCCCAGCATTTT. Amino acid sequence: CASSHYISESGNQPQHF.

V and J are TRBV18 and TRBJ2-7, with 9 bases fitting TRBD2. V shed 5 bases and J 2 bases; nucleotides not matched to a gene: 4. The CDR3 spans 14 residues. Germline V gene lookup returns CDR1 KGHSH and CDR2 LQKENI. The CDR3 DNA follows: TGTGCCAGCTCAAGGACTAGCGCGACCTACGAGCAGTACTTC. This translates into CASSRTSATYEQYF.

The CDR3 sequence is CASSLTLATEAFF. The CDR3 nucleotides read TGTGCCAGCAGTTTAACCCTTGCCACTGAAGCTTTCTTT. The chain is built from TRBV27 and TRBJ1-1; unclear D gene. Deletions cut 2 bases from V and 4 bases from J, with 8 bases between. CDR1 is MNHEY, CDR2 SMNVEV, per germline (reference sequence). The CDR3 is made up of 13 amino acids.

This clone was seen just once. This chain connects TRBV7-7 to TRBJ2-1, with TRBD2 matching 9 bases. The CDR3 runs 14 residues. From germline, CDR1 is SSHAT and CDR2 FNYEAQ (reference sequence). V trimming: 5 bases; J trimming: 10 bases; junction bases outside the gene matches: 9. DNA of the CDR3: TGTGCCAGCAGCCCCTTAGCGGGGGCAGGGGAGCAGTTCTTC. Its translation: CASSPLAGAGEQFF.

This chain uses TRBV7-9 with TRBJ2-1; TRBD2 matches 8 bases. This CDR3 is built from 16 residues. Germline V CDR1 and CDR2: SEHNR, FQNEAQ (reference sequence). J gave up 6 bases and V 1 base, and 8 bases lay outside the gene matches. The CDR3 region is CASSLGLAGAGNEQFF. CDR3 in DNA: TGTGCCAGCAGCTTAGGTCTAGCGGGCGCTGGCAATGAGCAGTTCTTC.

The chain combines TRBV2 with TRBJ2-3; D is undetermined. This CDR3 comprises 13 residues. V lost 2 bases and J 2 bases, leaving 5 bases between the germline ends. Germline V gives CDR1 SNHLY, CDR2 FYNNEI. This CDR3 is CASSETNTDTQYF. The CDR3 DNA reads TGTGCCAGCAGTGAAACTAACACAGATACGCAGTATTTT. Based on the CDR3 plus reference TRBV2 and TRBJ2-3, the full variable domain is EPEVTQTPSHQVTQMGQEVILRCVPISNHLYFYWYRQILGQKVEFLVSFYNNEISEKSEIFDDQFSVERPDGSNFTLKIRSTKLEDSAMYFCASSETNTDTQYFGPGTRLTVL.

For this clone: The same CDR3 is also encoded by other DNA sequences in this sample. J is TRBJ1-1 and V is TRBV6-5; 10 nucleotides line up with TRBD1. The trim removed 6 bases at V and 5 bases at J, leaving 3 bases unmatched. From germline, CDR1 is MNHEY and CDR2 SVGAGI. The CDR3 length is 13 residues. This CDR3 reads CASRRTGGTEAFF. The CDR3 region has the DNA TGTGCCAGCAGGCGGACAGGGGGGACTGAAGCTTTCTTT.

This clone was counted ten times or more. This chain uses TRBV5-6 with TRBJ2-5, with D perhaps TRBD1 or TRBD2 (5 bases each). With 4 bases removed from V and 11 bases from J, the gap between germline ends came to 12 bases. The germline V gene has CDR1 SGHDT and CDR2 YYEEEE. This CDR3 is built from 11 residues. The CDR3 region is CASSSEGPQYF. The CDR3, as DNA: TGTGCCAGCAGCAGTGAGGGACCTCAGTACTTC.

The V gene is TRBV6-4, the J gene TRBJ2-3; tentatively, D is TRBD1 (6 bases). The CDR3 consists of 15 residues. V lost 6 bases and J 0 bases, leaving 13 bases between the germline ends. From germline, CDR1 is MRHNA and CDR2 SNTAGT. CDR3: CASRQRDTSTDTQYF. In DNA form, the CDR3 reads TGTGCCAGCAGACAACGGGACACTAGCACAGATACGCAGTATTTT.

The chain is built from TRBV7-9 and TRBJ2-2, with D unresolved. CDR3 length: 14 amino acids. Trimming shortened V by 1 base and J by 3 bases, and 6 bases separated the two germline ends. Germline V lookup: CDR1 SEHNR, CDR2 FQNEAQ (reference sequence). The CDR3 reads CASSLVPYTGELFF. The CDR3 region has the DNA TGTGCCAGCAGCTTAGTCCCCTACACCGGGGAGCTGTTTTTT.

The chain employs TRBV3-1 (or the pseudogene TRBV3-2) and TRBJ1-2, with TRBD1 matching 7 bases. CDR3 size: 14 residues. V gave up 2 bases and J gave up 2 bases; unmatched junction bases: 2. In germline, CDR1 is LGHDT, CDR2 YNNKEL (reference sequence). The CDR3 bases are TGTGCCAGCAGCCAACAGGGGGGCAACTATGGCTACACCTTC. It encodes CASSQQGGNYGYTF.

The rearrangement links TRBV4-1 to TRBJ2-5; weak D call: TRBD2 (6 bases). There are 16 residues in the CDR3. V shed 4 bases and J shed 3 bases, with 18 bases lying between them. Germline lookup yields CDR1 MGHRA and CDR2 YSYEKL. CDR3 sequence reads: CASSPRAGQGEETQYF. In DNA form, the CDR3 reads TGCGCCAGCAGCCCCCGCGCGGGGCAGGGTGAAGAGACCCAGTACTTC.

This clone was found a few times. The chain links TRBV10-3 to TRBJ1-1; 7 nucleotides match TRBD1. Per germline, CDR1 ENHRY and CDR2 SYGVKD. The CDR3 runs to 15 residues. V lost 11 bases, J lost 0 bases, and 12 bases stayed unmatched. CDR3: CAAQGGGAVNTEAFF. CDR3 nucleotide sequence: TGTGCCGCCCAGGGGGGAGGGGCTGTGAACACTGAAGCTTTCTTT.

This chain connects TRBV5-1 to TRBJ2-5; D may match TRBD1 or TRBD2 (5 bases each). This CDR3 has 15 amino acids. Germline CDR1 SGHRS, CDR2 YFSETQ. V shed 0 bases and J shed 2 bases, with 11 bases lying between them. The CDR3 sequence: CASSLAGPSQETQYF. CDR3 DNA: TGCGCCAGCAGCTTGGCGGGACCGAGTCAAGAGACCCAGTACTTC.

The CDR3 coding sequence is TGTGCCACCGGCCGCCAGGGCGGTGGTGGCAACGTCCTGACTTTC. It yields the protein CATGRQGGGGNVLTF. The V gene is TRBV19, the J gene TRBJ2-6; D perhaps matches TRBD1 (5 bases). The CDR3 has 15 amino acids. Germline loops: CDR1 LNHDA, CDR2 SQIVND (reference sequence). V dropped 10 bases and J dropped 9 bases, with 22 bases sitting between them. Variable domain in full (rest from reference TRBV19 and TRBJ2-6): DGGITQSPKYLFRKEGQNVTLSCEQNLNHDAMYWYRQDPGQGLRLIYYSQIVNDFQKGDIAEGYSVSREKKESFPLTVTSAQKNPTAFYLCATGRQGGGGNVLTFGAGSRLTVL.

This chain connects TRBV5-6 to TRBJ1-2; D is ambiguous. The V end lost 0 bases, the J end lost 3 bases, and 6 bases lay between the germline ends. This CDR3 spans 13 amino acids. CDR1 SGHDT and CDR2 YYEEEE come from the germline V gene. Written as DNA, the CDR3 is TGTGCCAGCAGCTTGGACGGCCACTATGGCTACACCTTC. Translation: CASSLDGHYGYTF. Full variable domain (outside the CDR3, taken from reference TRBV5-6 and TRBJ1-2): DAGVTQSPTHLIKTRGQQVTLRCSPKSGHDTVSWYQQALGQGPQFIFQYYEEEERQRGNFPDRFSGHQFPNYSSELNVNALLLGDSALYLCASSLDGHYGYTFGSGTRLTVV.

The J gene is TRBJ2-1, the V gene TRBV7-3, with 7 nucleotides matching TRBD2. Trimming cost V 4 bases and J 5 bases; bases outside gene matches: 8. Germline values: CDR1 SGHTA, CDR2 FQGTGA. The CDR3 is made up of 15 amino acids. DNA of the CDR3: TGTGCCAGCAGCTCCGCGAGCGGGACCCACAATGAGCAGTTCTTC. Translated, it gives CASSSASGTHNEQFF.

This chain connects TRBV15 to TRBJ1-4, with D maybe TRBD1 (5 bases). The V gene lost 0 bases and the J gene lost 6 bases, with 11 bases spanning the gap. The CDR3 is 15 residues long. CDR1 is LNHNV and CDR2 is YYDKDF in the germline V gene (reference sequence). CDR3 DNA sequence: TGTGCCACCAGCAGAGATAATGGGGGGTATGAAAAACTGTTTTTT. Translating gives CATSRDNGGYEKLFF.

This clone turned up a few times. This chain connects TRBV12-2 to TRBJ1-1. TRBV12-2 is annotated as a pseudogene. The CDR3 consists of 13 residues. This CDR3 reads CASRLNGGTEAFF. In nucleotides, the CDR3 is TGTGCAAGTCGCTTGAATGGTGGTACTGAAGCTTTCTTT.

The chain carries TRBV5-1 and TRBJ1-1, with D hard to call. The CDR3 runs 18 residues. Germline CDR1 and CDR2: SGHRS and YFSETQ. Deletions cut 3 bases from V and 1 base from J, with 22 bases between. The CDR3 reads CASSSLMSGRWGNTEAFF. For the CDR3, the DNA is TGCGCCAGCAGCTCGCTCATGTCGGGCCGGTGGGGGAACACTGAAGCTTTCTTT.